Following are 27 T cell receptor beta chains from one sample sequenced in a study of blood T cells in healthy people across ages. Sample-barcoded 5' priming and a J-beta primer mix drove a second PCR of about 6 to 12 cycles. In TCRdb, the 5' RACE reads were re-called with MiXCR into one record per CDR3 protein. The sample carries some 1,800,000 distinct CDR3 sequences, roughly two fifths recorded once. The sample consisted of blood. Receptors originate from a human donor in good health.

The chain employs TRBV10-3 and TRBJ2-5; 9 bases are shared with TRBD1. Trimming at V came to 6 bases and at J to 5 bases, leaving 7 bases not matched to a gene. This CDR3 is 14 amino acids long. Germline loops: CDR1 ENHRY, CDR2 SYGVKD. The CDR3 DNA follows: TGTGCCATCAGCGGGACAGGGTCGTGGGAGACCCAGTACTTC. It translates to CAISGTGSWETQYF.

This chain links TRBV12-3 or TRBV12-4 with TRBJ2-5; D is uncertain. The CDR3 has 13 amino acids. Trimming stripped 7 bases from V and 4 bases from J, with 13 bases between. In DNA, the CDR3 is TGTGCCAGCACTAACAGAGAGAGAGAGACCCAGTACTTC. As protein: CASTNRERETQYF.

This clonotype was picked up a small number of times. The rearrangement joins TRBV11-2 to TRBJ2-7; D is perhaps TRBD1 (6 bases). The V gene's germline CDR1 is SGHAT and CDR2 FQNNGV. The CDR3 has 19 residues. The V gene lost 5 bases and the J gene lost 2 bases, with 28 bases spanning the gap. The CDR3: CASSPIFRGRGTSTYEQYF. CDR3 DNA: TGTGCCAGCAGCCCGATATTCAGGGGACGGGGCACTTCTACCTACGAGCAGTACTTC.

The chain couples TRBV20-1 to TRBJ1-2; 8 bases are a match to TRBD1. Germline CDR1 DFQATT, CDR2 SNEGSKA (reference sequence). CDR3 length equals 15 residues. V dropped 4 bases and J dropped 6; count of bases not matched to a gene: 13. This chain's CDR3 is CSAIPAARGRDGYTF. CDR3 in DNA: TGCAGTGCTATTCCCGCGGCCAGGGGGCGTGATGGCTACACCTTC.

V and J are TRBV6-5 and TRBJ1-2; the D gene is possibly TRBD1 (6 bases). V was cut by 7 bases and J by 4 bases, with 22 bases left in between. This CDR3 is built from 16 residues. Germline-derived CDR1 and CDR2 are MNHEY and SVGAGI. CDR3 protein: CASKGGRQGSVYGYTF. The DNA of the CDR3 is TGTGCCAGCAAAGGGGGGAGGCAGGGTAGTGTCTATGGCTACACCTTC.

The chain is built from TRBV2 and TRBJ2-1; D not certain. Trimming cost V 3 bases and J 2 bases, with 11 bases left between them. In germline, CDR1 is SNHLY, CDR2 FYNNEI. The CDR3 length is 15 residues. The chain's CDR3 is CASSDERPTYNEQFF. In DNA, the CDR3 is TGTGCCAGCAGTGACGAACGGCCGACCTACAATGAGCAGTTCTTC.

This clonotype appeared a few times. The chain is built from TRBV6-6 and TRBJ2-3, with D unclear. V gave up 11 bases and J gave up 5 bases, with 5 bases separating them. Germline CDR1 MNHNY, CDR2 SVGAGI (reference sequence). CDR3 size: 9 residues. The CDR3 region has the DNA TGTGCCGCAGGAGATACGCAGTATTTT. Translated: CAAGDTQYF.

V is TRBV7-2 and J is TRBJ1-4, with TRBD1 matching over 9 bases. Trimming at V came to 5 bases and at J to 14 bases, leaving 12 bases not matched to a gene. Germline V gene data show CDR1 as SGHTA and CDR2 as FQGNSA. The CDR3 sequence is 14 residues long. As DNA, the CDR3 is TGTGCCAGCAGCCCTATAAGGGGGACAGGGAAGCTGTTTTTT. Encoded protein: CASSPIRGTGKLFF.

The chain employs TRBV12-3 or TRBV12-4 and TRBJ2-1; D unclear. The germline V and J ends were trimmed by 8 bases and 9 bases, with 20 bases remaining between them. This CDR3 is built from 14 residues. The CDR3 here is CASHKVNGRGEQFF. As DNA, the CDR3 is TGTGCCAGCCACAAGGTTAATGGTAGAGGTGAGCAGTTCTTC.

The rearrangement joins TRBV29-1 to TRBJ1-1, with D possibly matching TRBD1 (6 bases). Germline loops: CDR1 SQVTM, CDR2 ANQGSEA. V was cut by 4 bases and J by 5 bases, with 11 bases left in between. This CDR3 contains 12 residues. The CDR3 nucleotides are TGCAGCGTTGGCCCAGGGGTGACTGAAGCTTTCTTT. Translation gives CSVGPGVTEAFF.

The V and J genes are TRBV5-5 and TRBJ2-4, with TRBD2 as a possible D gene (5 bases). Germline V gene sequence: CDR1 SGHKS, CDR2 YYEKEE (reference sequence). The CDR3 has 15 residues. Trimming stripped 1 base from V and 13 bases from J, with 21 bases between. In DNA, the CDR3 is TGTGCCAGCAGCTTGAGTCTGTCCAACTTGAGGGAGCAGTACTTC. It is translated as CASSLSLSNLREQYF. Looking up the rest from reference TRBV5-5 and TRBJ2-4 gives the full variable domain: DAGVTQSPTHLIKTRGQQVTLRCSPISGHKSVSWYQQVLGQGPQFIFQYYEKEERGRGNFPDRFSARQFPNYSSELNVNALLLGDSALYLCASSLSLSNLREQYFGAGTRLSVL.

This clonotype was counted a few times. The CDR3 loop is CASSQPGTGGSYSTDTQYF. The CDR3 region has the DNA TGTGCCAGCAGTCAACCCGGGACAGGGGGTTCCTATAGCACAGATACGCAGTATTTT. The genes are TRBV7-3 and TRBJ2-3; 11 nucleotides agree with TRBD1. Germline V lookup: CDR1 SGHTA, CDR2 FQGTGA. The CDR3 has 19 amino acids. V was pared by 6 bases and J by 0 bases, with 14 bases of the junction left unmatched.

The chain joins TRBV7-9 to TRBJ2-1; the match to TRBD2 covers 9 bases. The germline V gene encodes CDR1 SEHNR and CDR2 FQNEAQ (reference sequence). This CDR3 spans 14 amino acids. The ends lost 3 bases at V and 10 bases at J; junction bases unmatched: 7. This chain's CDR3 is CASSFRGGAEEQFF. The CDR3 nucleotides are TGTGCCAGCAGCTTTCGCGGGGGGGCCGAGGAGCAGTTCTTC.

The chain has TRBV6-6 and TRBJ1-2; no clear D. Germline values: CDR1 MNHNY, CDR2 SVGAGI (reference sequence). The V end lost 5 bases, the J end lost 6 bases, and 19 bases lay between the germline ends. The CDR3 spans 15 residues. The CDR3 DNA is TGTGCCAGCAGTGACCTTTTTGGAAGCGGGAATGGCTACACCTTC. The encoded protein is CASSDLFGSGNGYTF.

This clonotype was seen a few times. The chain is built from TRBV29-1 and TRBJ2-7, with TRBD2 matching 8 bases. CDR1 is SQVTM and CDR2 is ANQGSEA in the germline V gene. J lost 5 bases, V lost 7 bases, and 7 bases had no gene match. The CDR3 loop spans 12 amino acids. For the CDR3, the DNA is TGCAGCGCACTAGCGGCCACAGACGAGCAGTACTTC. Encoded protein: CSALAATDEQYF.

This clonotype was recorded a few times. The chain combines TRBV2 with TRBJ1-1; D uncertain. CDR3 length: 11 residues. V lost 6 bases, J lost 10 bases, and 12 bases lay in between. Germline V CDR1 and CDR2: SNHLY, FYNNEI. The CDR3: CASSYGPGAFF. DNA for the CDR3: TGTGCCAGCAGCTACGGACCTGGAGCTTTCTTT.

The sample holds a few counts of this clonotype. This sequence joins TRBV6-6 and TRBJ1-4, with D possibly TRBD1 on 5 matching bases. This CDR3 region has 15 residues. CDR1 is MNHNY, CDR2 SVGAGI, per germline (reference sequence). V lost 0 bases and J 10 bases, leaving 15 bases between the germline ends. The CDR3 coding sequence is TGTGCCAGCAGTTACTCGAGTCAGGGTATCGGAAAACTGTTTTTT. Protein: CASSYSSQGIGKLFF.

This sequence joins TRBV7-2 and TRBJ1-4; no reliable D call. The length of the CDR3 is 16 residues. The V and J ends lost 5 bases and 3 bases respectively, with 16 bases between them. Germline lookup yields CDR1 SGHTA and CDR2 FQGNSA. The CDR3 is CASSRSPSPPNEKLFF. In nucleotides, the CDR3 is TGTGCCAGCAGCCGGAGCCCCTCACCACCTAATGAAAAACTGTTTTTT. Full variable domain (rest looked up from reference TRBV7-2 and TRBJ1-4): GAGVSQSPSNKVTEKGKDVELRCDPISGHTALYWYRQSLGQGLEFLIYFQGNSAPDKSGLPSDRFSAERTGGSVSTLTIQRTQQEDSAVYLCASSRSPSPPNEKLFFGSGTQLSVL.

This clonotype showed up just a few times. This chain connects TRBV11-2 to TRBJ2-1; 8 positions match TRBD1. The germline gives CDR1 SGHAT, CDR2 FQNNGV. The CDR3 length is 16 residues. Trimming removed 4 bases from V and 1 base from J; junction bases left unmatched: 6. The CDR3 DNA follows: TGTGCCAGCAGCTCACAGGGGGAGCAGTCCTACAATGAGCAGTTCTTC. Amino acid sequence: CASSSQGEQSYNEQFF.

A remark on this clonotype: One end of the junction does not line up with germline, which may come from a read error. The V call is TRBV4-3, the J call TRBJ2-5; 9 nucleotides line up with TRBD2. Germline V gene sequence: CDR1 LGHNA, CDR2 YSLEER. CDR3 size: 17 residues. DNA for the CDR3: TGCGCCAGCAGCCAAGATCTGTTCCCAGCGGGGGGAGAGACTCAGTACTTC. Translation gives CASSQDLFPAGGETQYF.

This clonotype has a handful of counts. The gene calls are TRBV7-2 and TRBJ2-5; perhaps TRBD2 as D (6 bases). Deletions cut 5 bases from V and 2 bases from J, with 15 bases between. CDR1 is SGHTA and CDR2 is FQGNSA in the germline V gene. CDR3 length: 15 residues. The CDR3 is CASSPGVGLQETQYF. The CDR3 coding sequence is TGTGCCAGCAGCCCGGGGGTAGGGCTACAAGAGACCCAGTACTTC. The whole variable domain, filled in from reference TRBV7-2 and TRBJ2-5, reads GAGVSQSPSNKVTEKGKDVELRCDPISGHTALYWYRQSLGQGLEFLIYFQGNSAPDKSGLPSDRFSAERTGGSVSTLTIQRTQQEDSAVYLCASSPGVGLQETQYFGPGTRLLVL.

This sequence joins TRBV4-3 and TRBJ2-7; 9 bases are shared with TRBD1. The CDR3 spans 16 residues. With 0 bases clipped from V and 3 bases from J, the junction kept 6 bases outside the gene matches. Germline loops: CDR1 LGHNA, CDR2 YSLEER. CDR3 loop: CASSQDGTGSDYEQYF. CDR3 nucleotide sequence: TGCGCCAGCAGCCAAGATGGGACAGGGAGCGACTACGAGCAGTACTTC.

This clonotype was picked up a small number of times. The rearrangement joins TRBV7-2 to TRBJ2-3, with TRBD2 matching 9 bases. The CDR3 is 18 residues long. The J segment lost 4 bases and the V segment lost 3 bases, leaving 14 bases of the junction unmatched. CDR1 SGHTA and CDR2 FQGNSA come from the germline V gene. The CDR3 bases are TGTGCCAGCAGCTTTTTACTCCCGACTAGCGGTGGCGCAGATACGCAGTATTTT. Translated: CASSFLLPTSGGADTQYF.

This clonotype has just a few counts. V and J are TRBV6-1 and TRBJ2-6; TRBD2 matches at 8 bases. V dropped 7 bases and J dropped 2; count of bases not matched to a gene: 10. The CDR3 has 17 residues. The germline CDR1 and CDR2 sequences are MNHNS and SASEGT. DNA for the CDR3: TGTGCCAGCAAACGGCGGGGGGCGGCAACTGGGGCCAACGTCCTGACTTTC. Residues: CASKRRGAATGANVLTF.

The chain recombines TRBV7-7 with TRBJ2-7; perhaps D is TRBD1 or TRBD2 (5 bases each). This CDR3 is 17 amino acids long. Germline V gene data show CDR1 as SSHAT and CDR2 as FNYEAQ (reference sequence). V lost 6 bases and J lost 0, with 21 bases in between. The CDR3 region is CASRTTWGRLHSYEQYF. The CDR3 DNA is TGTGCCAGCAGAACTACCTGGGGACGGCTTCACTCCTACGAGCAGTACTTC.

The rearrangement uses TRBV7-6 and TRBJ2-3, with D possibly being TRBD1 or TRBD2 (5 bases each). The V end lost 5 bases, the J end lost 0 bases, and 27 bases lay between the germline ends. CDR1 SGHVS and CDR2 FNYEAQ come from the germline V gene. The CDR3 runs 20 residues. The CDR3: CASSLRPQTPGQTSTDTQYF. CDR3 DNA sequence: TGTGCCAGCAGCCTCCGGCCCCAGACACCGGGGCAAACTAGCACAGATACGCAGTATTTT.

Only a few counts were recorded for this clonotype. This chain connects TRBV4-1 to TRBJ2-5; TRBD2 matches 16 bases. The CDR3 runs 19 residues. The V gene's germline CDR1 is MGHRA and CDR2 YSYEKL. The J segment lost 4 bases and the V segment lost 5 bases, leaving 13 bases of the junction unmatched. CDR3 sequence (DNA): TGCGCCAGCAGCGCTCTCCCCGGGACTAGCGGGGGGGCGGGAGAGACCCAGTACTTC. This encodes CASSALPGTSGGAGETQYF.